This record concerns one TCR beta chain sequence. This entry belongs to a study of monozygotic twins with inflammatory bowel disease. For every sample, eight separate reactions were used to make cDNA. TCRdb reprocessed the 5' RACE reads, with one entry per CDR3 protein and no DNA. Its table lists 300,000 to 400,000 distinct CDR3 sequences. This CDR3 region has 15 residues. The V gene's germline CDR1 is MNHEY and CDR2 SMNVEV (reference sequence). The sequence derives from a human donor with ulcerative colitis or Crohn's disease, or a healthy co-twin of an affected twin (not recorded which). Sequencing input: blood. This chain uses TRBV27 with TRBJ1-5. The chain's CDR3 is CASSFSGYSNQPQHF.